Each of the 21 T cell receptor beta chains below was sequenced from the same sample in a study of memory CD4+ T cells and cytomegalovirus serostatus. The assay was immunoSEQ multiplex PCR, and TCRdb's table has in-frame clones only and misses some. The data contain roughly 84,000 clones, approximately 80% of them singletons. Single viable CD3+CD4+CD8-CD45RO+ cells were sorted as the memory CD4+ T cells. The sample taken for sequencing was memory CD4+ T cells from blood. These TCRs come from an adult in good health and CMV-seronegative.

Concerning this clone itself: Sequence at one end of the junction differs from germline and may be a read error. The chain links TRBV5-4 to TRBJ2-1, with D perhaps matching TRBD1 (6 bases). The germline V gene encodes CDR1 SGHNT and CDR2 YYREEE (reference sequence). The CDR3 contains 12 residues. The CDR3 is CASSLDSREQFF. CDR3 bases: TGTGCCAGCAGTTTGGACAGTCGTGAGCAGTTCTTC. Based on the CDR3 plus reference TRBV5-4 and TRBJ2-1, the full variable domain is ETGVTQSPTHLIKTRGQQVTLRCSSQSGHNTVSWYQQALGQGPQFIFQYYREEENGRGNFPPRFSGLQFPNYSSELNVNALELDDSALYLCASSLDSREQFFGPGTRLTVL.

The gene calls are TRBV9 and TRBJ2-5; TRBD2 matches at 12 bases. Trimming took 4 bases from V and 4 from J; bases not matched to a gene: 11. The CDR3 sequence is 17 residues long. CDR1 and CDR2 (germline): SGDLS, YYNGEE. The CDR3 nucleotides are TGTGCCAGCAGCCACGGCCCTCTAGCGGGGGGGACAGAGACCCAGTACTTC. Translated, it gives CASSHGPLAGGTETQYF.

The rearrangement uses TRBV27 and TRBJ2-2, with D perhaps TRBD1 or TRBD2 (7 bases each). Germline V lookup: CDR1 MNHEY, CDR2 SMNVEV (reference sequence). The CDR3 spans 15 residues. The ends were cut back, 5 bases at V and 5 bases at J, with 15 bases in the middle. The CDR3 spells CASSTSGTETGELFF. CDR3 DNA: TGTGCCAGCAGTACCAGCGGGACAGAAACCGGGGAGCTGTTTTTT.

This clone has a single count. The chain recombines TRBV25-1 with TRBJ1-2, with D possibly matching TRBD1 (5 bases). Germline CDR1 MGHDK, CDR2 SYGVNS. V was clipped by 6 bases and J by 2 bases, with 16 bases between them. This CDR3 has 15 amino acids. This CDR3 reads CASRPGPGGNYGYTF. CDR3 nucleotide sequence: TGTGCCAGCAGGCCAGGCCCGGGGGGGAACTATGGCTACACCTTC.

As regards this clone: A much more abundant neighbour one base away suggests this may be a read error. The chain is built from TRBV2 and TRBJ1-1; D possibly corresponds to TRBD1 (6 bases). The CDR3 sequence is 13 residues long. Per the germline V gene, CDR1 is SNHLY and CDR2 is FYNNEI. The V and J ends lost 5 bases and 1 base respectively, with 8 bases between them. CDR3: CASSKQGNTEAFF. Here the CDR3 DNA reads TGTGCCAGCAGTAAACAGGGGAACACTGAAGCTTTCTTT. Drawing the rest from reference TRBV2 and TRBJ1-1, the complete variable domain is EPEVTQTPSHQVTQMGQEVILRCVPISNHLYFYWYRQILGQKVEFLVSFYNNEISEKSEIFDDQFSVERPDGSNFTLKIRSTKLEDSAMYFCASSKQGNTEAFFGQGTRLTVV.

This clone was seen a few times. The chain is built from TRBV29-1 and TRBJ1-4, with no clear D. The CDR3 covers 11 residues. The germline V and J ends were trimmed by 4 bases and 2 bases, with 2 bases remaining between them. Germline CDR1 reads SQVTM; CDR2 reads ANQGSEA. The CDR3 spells CSVGTNEKLFF. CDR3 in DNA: TGCAGCGTTGGTACTAATGAAAAACTGTTTTTT.

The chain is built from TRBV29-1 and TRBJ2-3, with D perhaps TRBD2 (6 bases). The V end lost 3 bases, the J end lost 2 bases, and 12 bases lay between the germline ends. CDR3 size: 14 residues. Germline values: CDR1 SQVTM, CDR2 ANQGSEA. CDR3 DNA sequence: TGCAGCGTTGACCGGGGGAAGGACACAGATACGCAGTATTTT. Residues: CSVDRGKDTDTQYF.

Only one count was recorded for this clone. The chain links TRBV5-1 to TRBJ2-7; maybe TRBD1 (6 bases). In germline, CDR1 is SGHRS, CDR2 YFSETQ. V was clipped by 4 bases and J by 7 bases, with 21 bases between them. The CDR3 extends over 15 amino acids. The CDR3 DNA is TGCGCCAGCAGCGTACAGGGTCGCCCTTCGGGGGAGCAGTACTTC. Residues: CASSVQGRPSGEQYF.

The CDR3 sequence: CASSPRRGLSNQPQHF. CDR3 nucleotides: TGTGCCAGCAGCCCCAGGAGGGGTCTGAGCAATCAGCCCCAGCATTTT. This chain joins TRBV28 and TRBJ1-5; D is possibly TRBD1 (5 bases). This CDR3 has 16 amino acids. Trimming took 6 bases from V and 1 from J, leaving 16 bases between them. Germline V CDR1 and CDR2: MDHEN, SYDVKM.

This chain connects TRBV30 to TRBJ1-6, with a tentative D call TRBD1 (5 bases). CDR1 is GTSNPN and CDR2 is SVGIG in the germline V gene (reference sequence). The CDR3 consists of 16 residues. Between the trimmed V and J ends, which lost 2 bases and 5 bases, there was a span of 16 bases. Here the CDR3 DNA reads TGTGCCTGGAGTCAAGCCAGGGCGGGGGATAATTCACCCCTCCACTTT. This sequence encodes CAWSQARAGDNSPLHF.

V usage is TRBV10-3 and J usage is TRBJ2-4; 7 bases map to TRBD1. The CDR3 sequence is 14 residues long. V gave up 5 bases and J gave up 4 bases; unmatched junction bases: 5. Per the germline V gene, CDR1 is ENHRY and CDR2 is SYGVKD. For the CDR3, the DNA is TGTGCCATCAGTTCCGGGACAGAGAAAAACATTCAGTACTTC. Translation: CAISSGTEKNIQYF.

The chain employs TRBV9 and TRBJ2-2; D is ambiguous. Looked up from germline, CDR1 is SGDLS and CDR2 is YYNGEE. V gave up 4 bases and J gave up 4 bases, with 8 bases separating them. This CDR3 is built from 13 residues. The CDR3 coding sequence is TGTGCCAGCAGCCCCAGAACCACCGGGGAGCTGTTTTTT. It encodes CASSPRTTGELFF.

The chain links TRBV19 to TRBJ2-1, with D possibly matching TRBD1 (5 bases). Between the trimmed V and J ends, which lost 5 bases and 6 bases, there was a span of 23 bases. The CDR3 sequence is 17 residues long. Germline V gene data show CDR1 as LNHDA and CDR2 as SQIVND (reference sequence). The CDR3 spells CASSGGLGRDWGNEQFF. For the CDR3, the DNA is TGTGCCAGTAGTGGTGGTCTGGGCAGGGATTGGGGCAATGAGCAGTTCTTC. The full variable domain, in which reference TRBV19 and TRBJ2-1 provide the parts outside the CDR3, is DGGITQSPKYLFRKEGQNVTLSCEQNLNHDAMYWYRQDPGQGLRLIYYSQIVNDFQKGDIAEGYSVSREKKESFPLTVTSAQKNPTAFYLCASSGGLGRDWGNEQFFGPGTRLTVL.

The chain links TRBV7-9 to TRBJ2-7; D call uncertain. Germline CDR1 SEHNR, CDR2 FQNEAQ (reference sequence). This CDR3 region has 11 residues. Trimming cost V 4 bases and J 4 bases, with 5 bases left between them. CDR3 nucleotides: TGTGCCAGCAGCTCCCCTTACGAGCAGTACTTC. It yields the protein CASSSPYEQYF.

Written as DNA, the CDR3 is TGTGCCAGCAGTTTATATGGTGGTCAGGGGAACAATCAGCCCCAGCATTTT. The encoded protein is CASSLYGGQGNNQPQHF. J is TRBJ1-5 and V is TRBV28, with D possibly matching TRBD1 (6 bases). The V gene lost 1 base and the J gene lost 3 bases, with 16 bases spanning the gap. CDR1 is MDHEN, CDR2 SYDVKM, per germline. The CDR3 covers 17 residues.

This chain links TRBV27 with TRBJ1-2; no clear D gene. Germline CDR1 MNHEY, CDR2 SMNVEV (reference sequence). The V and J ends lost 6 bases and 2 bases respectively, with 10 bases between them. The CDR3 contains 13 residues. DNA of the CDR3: TGTGCCAGCAGGCGGCAGGCCAACTATGGCTACACCTTC. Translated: CASRRQANYGYTF.

This chain's CDR3 is CASSEDYNQPQHF. The CDR3 region has the DNA TGTGCCAGCAGTGAAGATTACAATCAGCCCCAGCATTTT. V and J are TRBV6-1 and TRBJ1-5; no firm D call. This CDR3 is 13 amino acids long. Germline lookup yields CDR1 MNHNS and CDR2 SASEGT. V lost 1 base to trimming and J lost 3 bases, with 4 bases between them.

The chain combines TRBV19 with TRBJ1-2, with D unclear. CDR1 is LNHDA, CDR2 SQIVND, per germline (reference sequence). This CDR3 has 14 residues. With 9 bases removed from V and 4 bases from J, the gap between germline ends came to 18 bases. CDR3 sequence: CASTWSGGSYGYTF. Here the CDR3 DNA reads TGTGCCAGCACCTGGTCAGGCGGTTCCTATGGCTACACCTTC.

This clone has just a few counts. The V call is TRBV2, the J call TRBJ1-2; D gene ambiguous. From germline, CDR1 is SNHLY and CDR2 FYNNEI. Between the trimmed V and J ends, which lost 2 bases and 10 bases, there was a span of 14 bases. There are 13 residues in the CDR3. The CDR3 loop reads CASSERAELNYTF. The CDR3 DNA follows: TGTGCCAGCAGTGAAAGGGCAGAATTAAACTACACCTTC.

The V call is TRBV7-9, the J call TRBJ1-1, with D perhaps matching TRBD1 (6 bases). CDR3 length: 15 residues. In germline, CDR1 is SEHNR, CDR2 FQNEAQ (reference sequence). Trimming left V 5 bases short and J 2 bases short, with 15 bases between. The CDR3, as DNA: TGTGCCAGCAGCCGAGGAGACAGGCCAAACACTGAAGCTTTCTTT. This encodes CASSRGDRPNTEAFF.

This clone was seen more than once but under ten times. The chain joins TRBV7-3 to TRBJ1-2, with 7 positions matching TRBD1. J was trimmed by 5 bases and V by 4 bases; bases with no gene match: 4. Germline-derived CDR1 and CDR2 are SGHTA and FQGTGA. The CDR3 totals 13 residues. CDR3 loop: CASSSQQGYGYTF. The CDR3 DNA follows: TGTGCCAGCAGCTCACAACAGGGGTATGGCTACACCTTC.